This passage covers 32 T cell receptor beta chains from one sample sequenced in a study of T cell repertoires in cytomegalovirus infection (dated by TCRdb to between 2017 and 2020). The instrument was an Illumina HiSeq 1500. TCRdb passed the public sequencing reads through fastp at Q25 and MiXCR, retaining productive beta sequences. Here each entry gathers all rows of one CDR3 protein and keeps the most common genes and DNA. The table for this sample lists 550,000 to 850,000 distinct CDR3 sequences; roughly 33% of them were counted only once. Roughly 18% of the sample goes to the ten largest clones. According to the study, the label for this sample's treatment or condition signals: in vitro stimulation with specific CMV peptide epitopes to enrich CMV-specific T cells. These receptors' targets are unknown. Sequenced here: cultured PBMCs, sampled from culture after CMV antigen stimulation. These receptors came from a human donor in good health (CMV status not recorded). Some clones in this sample may be carry-over from other donors' samples.

This clonotype was seen only a few times. The chain is built from TRBV2 and TRBJ2-1, with 9 nucleotides matching TRBD2. The junction had 7 bases not matched to a gene; V was cut back by 6 bases and J by 4 bases. The CDR3 runs to 15 residues. Germline loops: CDR1 SNHLY, CDR2 FYNNEI. The chain's CDR3 is CASRAGGGGYNEQFF. DNA for the CDR3: TGTGCCAGCAGAGCGGGCGGGGGGGGGTACAATGAGCAGTTCTTC.

V is TRBV29-1 and J is TRBJ1-1, with 9 positions matching TRBD1. Germline CDR1 SQVTM, CDR2 ANQGSEA. The CDR3 length is 14 residues. Trimming removed 0 bases from V and 6 bases from J; junction bases left unmatched: 5. The CDR3: CSVEEQGATAEAFF. The CDR3 nucleotides are TGCAGCGTTGAAGAACAGGGGGCTACGGCTGAAGCTTTCTTT.

The chain joins TRBV11-2 to TRBJ2-3; D is undetermined. This CDR3 has 14 residues. V was shortened by 0 bases and J by 7 bases, with 11 bases between the two germline ends. The germline CDR1 and CDR2 sequences are SGHAT and FQNNGV. CDR3 bases: TGTGCCAGCAGCTTAGATGGTTGGACGCATACGCAGTATTTT. Residues: CASSLDGWTHTQYF.

This clonotype has just a few counts. V and J are TRBV7-2 and TRBJ2-1; 7 bases align to TRBD2. CDR1 SGHTA and CDR2 FQGNSA come from the germline V gene. This CDR3 contains 15 residues. Trimming at V came to 7 bases and at J to 3 bases, leaving 9 bases not matched to a gene. Here the CDR3 DNA reads TGTGCCAGCATCCTGGGGGAGGGTAGCTACAATGAGCAGTTCTTC. Translating it yields CASILGEGSYNEQFF.

This clonotype was seen only a few times. V is TRBV7-2 and J is TRBJ2-7; the match to TRBD2 covers 11 bases. Losses at the gene ends were 4 bases for V and 3 bases for J; bases not matched to a gene: 8. Germline V gene data show CDR1 as SGHTA and CDR2 as FQGNSA. The CDR3 runs 16 residues. CDR3: CASSSLAGGSLYEQYF. The CDR3 DNA reads as TGTGCCAGCAGCTCTCTAGCGGGAGGATCCCTCTACGAGCAGTACTTC.

This clonotype came up a few times. The chain carries TRBV7-8 and TRBJ2-2; D is unclear. V dropped 3 bases and J dropped 0 bases, with 8 bases sitting between them. This CDR3 region has 15 residues. Germline V gene sequence: CDR1 SGHVS, CDR2 FQNEAQ. In DNA, the CDR3 is TGTGCCAGCAGCTTCCAGAGAACGAACACCGGGGAGCTGTTTTTT. Amino acids: CASSFQRTNTGELFF. Combining the CDR3 with reference TRBV7-8 and TRBJ2-2 gives the whole variable domain GAGVSQSPRYKVAKRGQDVALRCDPISGHVSLFWYQQALGQGPEFLTYFQNEAQLDKSGLPSDRFFAERPEGSVSTLKIQRTQQEDSAVYLCASSFQRTNTGELFFGEGSRLTVL.

The CDR3 here is CSARIQGSYNEQFF. The CDR3 nucleotides read TGCAGTGCTAGAATACAGGGCTCCTACAATGAGCAGTTCTTC. This chain links TRBV20-1 with TRBJ2-1, with TRBD1 as a possible D gene (6 bases). This CDR3 contains 14 residues. Germline V gives CDR1 DFQATT, CDR2 SNEGSKA (reference sequence). V dropped 2 bases and J dropped 0 bases, with 8 bases sitting between them.

The chain is built from TRBV6-2 or TRBV6-3 and TRBJ1-1; D not certain. Trimming removed 4 bases at V and 10 bases at J, with 13 bases between. The CDR3 consists of 12 residues. Germline lookup yields CDR1 MNHEY and CDR2 SVGEGT. The CDR3 DNA follows: TGTGCCAGCAGTTCAACACCGGCGGGAGCTTTCTTT. Its translation: CASSSTPAGAFF.

This rearrangement joins TRBV24-1 to TRBJ2-3, with D perhaps matching TRBD2 (6 bases). The CDR3 spans 15 residues. Germline-derived CDR1 and CDR2 are KGHDR and SFDVKD. Trimming shortened V by 2 bases and J by 0 bases, and 8 bases separated the two germline ends. CDR3 sequence: CATSDSGVSTDTQYF. CDR3 sequence (DNA): TGTGCCACCAGTGATTCGGGGGTAAGCACAGATACGCAGTATTTT.

This clonotype was counted a few times. The CDR3 nucleotides read TGTGCCAGCAGTCTACCGGGACAGGGGAACACCGGGGAGCTGTTTTTT. It yields the protein CASSLPGQGNTGELFF. This chain joins TRBV28 and TRBJ2-2, with 9 bases that match TRBD1. The J segment lost 1 base and the V segment lost 5 bases, leaving 5 bases of the junction unmatched. The CDR3 totals 16 residues. Germline CDR1 reads MDHEN; CDR2 reads SYDVKM.

This clonotype was seen many times. The rearrangement links TRBV7-2 to TRBJ2-7, with 9 bases aligning to TRBD2. The CDR3 consists of 14 residues. Trimming at V came to 2 bases and at J to 2 bases, leaving 1 base not matched to a gene. CDR1 is SGHTA, CDR2 FQGNSA, per germline. The CDR3 is CASSLIAGAYEQYF. The DNA of the CDR3 is TGTGCCAGCAGCTTAATAGCGGGGGCCTACGAGCAGTACTTC.

The chain is built from TRBV7-2 and TRBJ2-2; 11 bases fit TRBD2. The length of the CDR3 is 17 residues. Germline V lookup: CDR1 SGHTA, CDR2 FQGNSA. The V segment lost 5 bases and the J segment 7 bases; nucleotides outside the gene matches: 12. The chain's CDR3 is CASSLGGLAAPVGELFF. The CDR3 nucleotides read TGTGCCAGCAGCCTCGGGGGACTAGCGGCCCCTGTCGGGGAGCTGTTTTTT.

The CDR3, as DNA: TGTGCCATCAGTGCGGCGGTACAAGAGACCCAGTACTTC. It translates to CAISAAVQETQYF. The V gene is TRBV10-3, the J gene TRBJ2-5; D is unclear. Trimming took 4 bases from V and 2 from J, leaving 8 bases between them. Germline V gives CDR1 ENHRY, CDR2 SYGVKD. The CDR3 has 13 amino acids.

Only a few counts were recorded for this clonotype. CDR3 residues: CASSSGFGTDTQYF. The CDR3, as DNA: TGTGCCAGCAGCTCGGGTTTCGGCACAGATACGCAGTATTTT. The chain has TRBV7-2 and TRBJ2-3; no firm D call. CDR3 length equals 14 residues. Germline CDR1 reads SGHTA; CDR2 reads FQGNSA. V dropped 4 bases and J dropped 1 base, with 9 bases sitting between them.

The chain has TRBV7-9 and TRBJ2-3; TRBD1 or TRBD2 may be the D gene (5 bases each). The CDR3 totals 13 residues. V dropped 6 bases and J dropped 8 bases, with 15 bases sitting between them. CDR1 and CDR2 (germline): SEHNR, FQNEAQ (reference sequence). The CDR3 sequence is CASSSGARGTQYF. In DNA, the CDR3 is TGTGCCAGCAGTTCCGGGGCCCGAGGTACGCAGTATTTT.

The rearrangement uses TRBV7-2 and TRBJ2-3, with D possibly matching TRBD2 (5 bases). Germline assignment: CDR1 SGHTA and CDR2 FQGNSA. The V end lost 6 bases, the J end lost 5 bases, and 6 bases lay between the germline ends. The CDR3 is 11 residues long. CDR3 coding DNA: TGTGCCAGCAGAGCGGTAGATACGCAGTATTTT. The encoded protein is CASRAVDTQYF.

The rearrangement uses TRBV15 and TRBJ1-6, with 9 bases lining up with TRBD1. The CDR3 is made up of 17 amino acids. V shed 8 bases, J shed 0 bases, and the junction held 8 bases outside the gene matches. CDR1 is LNHNV, CDR2 YYDKDF, per germline (reference sequence). The chain's CDR3 is CATQPGTGSSYNSPLHF. In nucleotides, the CDR3 is TGTGCCACCCAACCCGGGACAGGGAGCTCCTATAATTCACCCCTCCACTTT.

The rearrangement joins TRBV12-3 or TRBV12-4 to TRBJ2-4, with D unclear. Trimming cost V 7 bases and J 0 bases, with 16 bases left between them. The CDR3 extends over 16 amino acids. This CDR3 reads CASTPPQDLAKNIQYF. The CDR3 nucleotides read TGTGCCAGCACCCCACCGCAGGATCTAGCCAAAAACATTCAGTACTTC.

Note on this clonotype: At one end, the junction sequence differs from germline, possibly due to a read error. The chain has TRBV6-2 or TRBV6-3 and TRBJ2-2; 13 nucleotides agree with TRBD2. CDR1 and CDR2 from the germline V gene are MNHEY and SVGEGT. This CDR3 contains 16 residues. The CDR3 region is CASAGLAGAGFGDLFF. The CDR3 DNA reads TGTGCCAGCGCTGGACTAGCGGGAGCAGGGTTCGGGGACCTGTTTTTT.

The V gene is TRBV3-1, the J gene TRBJ1-5; D gene uncertain. This CDR3 region has 15 residues. CDR1 and CDR2 from the germline V gene are LGHDT and YNNKEL (reference sequence). The V and J ends lost 4 bases and 0 bases respectively, with 10 bases between them. CDR3 loop: CASSPSSYSNQPQHF. The CDR3 nucleotides are TGTGCCAGCAGCCCGTCCAGTTATAGCAATCAGCCCCAGCATTTT.

This chain joins TRBV2 and TRBJ2-3, with TRBD2 matching 8 bases. The CDR3 contains 13 residues. The trim removed 7 bases at V and 2 bases at J, leaving 2 bases unmatched. In germline, CDR1 is SNHLY, CDR2 FYNNEI. The CDR3 nucleotides read TGTGCCAGCACGGGGGGGGTCACAGATACGCAGTATTTT. The encoded protein is CASTGGVTDTQYF. Filled out from reference TRBV2 and TRBJ2-3, the complete variable domain reads EPEVTQTPSHQVTQMGQEVILRCVPISNHLYFYWYRQILGQKVEFLVSFYNNEISEKSEIFDDQFSVERPDGSNFTLKIRSTKLEDSAMYFCASTGGVTDTQYFGPGTRLTVL.

This clonotype was picked up many times. V and J are TRBV7-2 and TRBJ1-6; D is undetermined. Germline V gene data show CDR1 as SGHTA and CDR2 as FQGNSA. There are 14 residues in the CDR3. V dropped 0 bases and J dropped 13 bases, with 13 bases sitting between them. The CDR3 bases are TGTGCCAGCAGCTTAGCAGGGTACGTGAATCCCCTCCACTTT. Translating it yields CASSLAGYVNPLHF.

In its sample, this clonotype was seen many times. The chain employs TRBV6-6 and TRBJ2-7; TRBD2 matches at 12 bases. Per germline, CDR1 MNHNY and CDR2 SVGAGI (reference sequence). V trimming: 8 bases; J trimming: 4 bases; junction bases outside the gene matches: 6. The CDR3 consists of 14 residues. CDR3 sequence reads: CASRLAGASYEQYF. The CDR3 bases are TGTGCCAGCCGACTAGCGGGAGCTTCGTACGAGCAGTACTTC.

A remark on this clonotype: At one end the junction does not follow the germline gene, possibly because of a read error. This chain connects TRBV4-1 to TRBJ1-1; D is ambiguous. Germline values: CDR1 MGHRA, CDR2 YSYEKL. The CDR3 spans 15 residues. CDR3 amino acids: CASSPRLSQNTEAFF. The DNA of the CDR3 is TGTGCCAGCAGCCCCCGTTTAAGCCAGAACACTGAAGCTTTCTTT.

The chain links TRBV7-8 to TRBJ1-6, with 11 bases identical to TRBD1. V lost 4 bases to trimming and J lost 9 bases; unmatched junction nucleotides: 2. Germline V gives CDR1 SGHVS, CDR2 FQNEAQ. The CDR3 length is 14 residues. In DNA, the CDR3 is TGTGCCAGCAGCTCGGGGACAGGGGGTTCACCCCTCCACTTT. Translating gives CASSSGTGGSPLHF. The variable domain in full, completed from reference TRBV7-8 and TRBJ1-6, reads GAGVSQSPRYKVAKRGQDVALRCDPISGHVSLFWYQQALGQGPEFLTYFQNEAQLDKSGLPSDRFFAERPEGSVSTLKIQRTQQEDSAVYLCASSSGTGGSPLHFGNGTRLTVT.

This clonotype was observed a few times. This chain connects TRBV11-2 to TRBJ2-2, with D unclear. The CDR3 sequence is 17 residues long. Germline V gives CDR1 SGHAT, CDR2 FQNNGV. V lost 0 bases, J lost 4 bases, and 15 bases lay in between. CDR3 sequence: CASSLDWVRRSTGELFF. The CDR3, as DNA: TGTGCCAGCAGCTTAGATTGGGTCCGAAGGAGCACCGGGGAGCTGTTTTTT. Full variable domain (missing parts from reference TRBV11-2 and TRBJ2-2): EAGVAQSPRYKIIEKRQSVAFWCNPISGHATLYWYQQILGQGPKLLIQFQNNGVVDDSQLPKDRFSAERLKGVDSTLKIQPAKLEDSAVYLCASSLDWVRRSTGELFFGEGSRLTVL.

The V call is TRBV29-1, the J call TRBJ2-1; D gene uncertain. Germline V CDR1 and CDR2: SQVTM, ANQGSEA. The CDR3 totals 13 residues. The ends were cut back, 5 bases at V and 4 bases at J, with 12 bases in the middle. CDR3 loop: CSVFLSLYNEQFF. In nucleotides, the CDR3 is TGCAGCGTTTTCTTGAGCCTATACAATGAGCAGTTCTTC.

This clonotype has just a few counts. This chain links TRBV6-2 or TRBV6-3 with TRBJ2-4; the D is unclear. Germline CDR1 and CDR2: MNHEY and SVGEGT. The CDR3 length is 14 residues. Deletions cut 2 bases from V and 7 bases from J, with 12 bases between. CDR3 bases: TGTGCCAGCAGTTACGCTGGGTTCGGGAACATTCAGTACTTC. Amino acids: CASSYAGFGNIQYF.

This clonotype was counted between two and nine times. The V call is TRBV7-9, the J call TRBJ2-5, with D perhaps matching TRBD1 (5 bases). The germline gives CDR1 SEHNR, CDR2 FQNEAQ (reference sequence). This CDR3 has 15 residues. Trimming took 0 bases from V and 5 from J, leaving 13 bases between them. This CDR3 reads CASSLAVGQMETQYF. The CDR3 nucleotides are TGTGCCAGCAGCTTAGCGGTGGGGCAGATGGAGACCCAGTACTTC.

The rearrangement links TRBV4-1 to TRBJ2-1, with D possibly being TRBD1 or TRBD2 (5 bases each). Germline CDR1 MGHRA, CDR2 YSYEKL. Trimming cost V 4 bases and J 8 bases, with 18 bases left between them. The CDR3 contains 15 residues. CDR3 in amino acids: CASSRAPGPPYEQFF. Here the CDR3 DNA reads TGCGCCAGCAGCCGGGCCCCGGGGCCTCCCTATGAGCAGTTCTTC.

This chain uses TRBV7-2 with TRBJ2-3; no clear D. This CDR3 is built from 14 residues. V gave up 2 bases and J gave up 2 bases, with 8 bases separating them. Germline CDR1 and CDR2: SGHTA and FQGNSA. The CDR3 reads CASSLLATTDTQYF. CDR3 in DNA: TGTGCCAGCAGCTTATTAGCAACCACAGATACGCAGTATTTT.

This clonotype was seen a few times. The rearrangement uses TRBV19 and TRBJ2-1, with a tentative D call TRBD1 (7 bases). The CDR3 extends over 14 amino acids. The germline CDR1 and CDR2 sequences are LNHDA and SQIVND (reference sequence). The V and J ends lost 5 bases and 9 bases respectively, with 17 bases between them. In DNA form, the CDR3 reads TGTGCCAGTAGTGCGGGACAGAGAACCACTGAGCAGTTCTTC. Its translation is CASSAGQRTTEQFF.